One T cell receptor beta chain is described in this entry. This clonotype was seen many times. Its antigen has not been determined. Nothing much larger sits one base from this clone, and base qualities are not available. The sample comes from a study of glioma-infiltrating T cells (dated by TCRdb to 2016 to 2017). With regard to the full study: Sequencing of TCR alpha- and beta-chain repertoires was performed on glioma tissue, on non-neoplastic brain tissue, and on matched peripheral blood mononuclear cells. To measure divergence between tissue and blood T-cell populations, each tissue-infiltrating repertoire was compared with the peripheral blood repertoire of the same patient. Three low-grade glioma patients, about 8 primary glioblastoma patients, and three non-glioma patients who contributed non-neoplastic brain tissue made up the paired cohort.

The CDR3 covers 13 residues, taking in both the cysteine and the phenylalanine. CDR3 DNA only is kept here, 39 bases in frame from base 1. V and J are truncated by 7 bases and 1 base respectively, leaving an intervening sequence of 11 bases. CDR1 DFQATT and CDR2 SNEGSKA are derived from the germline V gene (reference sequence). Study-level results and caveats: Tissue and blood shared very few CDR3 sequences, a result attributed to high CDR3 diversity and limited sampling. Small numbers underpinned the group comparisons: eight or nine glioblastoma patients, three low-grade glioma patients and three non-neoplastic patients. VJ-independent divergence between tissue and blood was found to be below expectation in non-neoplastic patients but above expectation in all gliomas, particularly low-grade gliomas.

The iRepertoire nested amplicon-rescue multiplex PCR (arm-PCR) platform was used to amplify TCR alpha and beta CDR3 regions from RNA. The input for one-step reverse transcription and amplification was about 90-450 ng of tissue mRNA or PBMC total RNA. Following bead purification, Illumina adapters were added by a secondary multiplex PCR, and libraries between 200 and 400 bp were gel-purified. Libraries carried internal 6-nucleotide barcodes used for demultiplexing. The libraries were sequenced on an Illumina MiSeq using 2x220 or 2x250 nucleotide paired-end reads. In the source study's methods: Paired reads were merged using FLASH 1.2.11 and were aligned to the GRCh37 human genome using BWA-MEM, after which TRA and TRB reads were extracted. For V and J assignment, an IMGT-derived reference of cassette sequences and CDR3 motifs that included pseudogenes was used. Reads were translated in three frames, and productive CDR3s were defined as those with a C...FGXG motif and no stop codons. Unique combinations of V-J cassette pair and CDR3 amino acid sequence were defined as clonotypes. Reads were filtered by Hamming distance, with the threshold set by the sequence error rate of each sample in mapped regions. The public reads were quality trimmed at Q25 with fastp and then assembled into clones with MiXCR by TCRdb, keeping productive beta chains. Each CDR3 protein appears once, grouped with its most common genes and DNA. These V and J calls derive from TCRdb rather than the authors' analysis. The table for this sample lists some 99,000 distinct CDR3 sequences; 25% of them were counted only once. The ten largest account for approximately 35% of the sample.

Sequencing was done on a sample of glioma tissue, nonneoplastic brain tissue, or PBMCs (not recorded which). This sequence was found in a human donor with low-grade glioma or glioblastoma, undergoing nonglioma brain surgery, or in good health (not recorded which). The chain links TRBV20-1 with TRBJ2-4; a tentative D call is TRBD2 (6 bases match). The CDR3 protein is CSVSREAKNIQYF. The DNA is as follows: TGCAGTGTGTCCCGGGAGGCCAAAAACATTCAGTACTTC.